This TCR beta chain appears in the sequencing data of a study of blood T cell repertoires in COVID-19. Overall study: Sources were T cells, B-cell-depleted T cells, or PBMCs; the material itself was cDNA or gDNA.

Assay used: immunoSEQ multiplex PCR; TCRdb lists only in-frame clones, some missing. The repertoire holds approximately 250,000 clones, with 65% to 90% as singletons. There are 16 residues in the CDR3. Germline V gene lookup returns CDR1 LNHDA and CDR2 SQIVND (reference sequence). With V trimmed by 2 bases and J by 4 bases, 10 bases remained unmatched. The receptor's source is a woman aged 40 to 50 who had recovered from COVID-19. The chain carries TRBV19 and TRBJ1-2; TRBD1 aligns across 7 bases. The sequenced sample was peripheral blood. CDR3 sequence reads: CASSITQRQGVYGYTF. The DNA for the CDR3 is TGTGCCAGTAGTATAACACAACGACAGGGCGTCTATGGCTACACCTTC.